This T cell receptor beta chain is from a study of graft-versus-host responses after intestinal transplantation. The overall study: Multivisceral, liver-intestinal, or isolated intestinal transplants were received by the recipients.

Study observations and caveats: Researchers found peak circulating GvH clone levels linked to early post-transplant HvG declines.

Measured with immunoSEQ multiplex PCR; TCRdb has only the in-frame clones, and not every one. The profile shows approximately 76,000 clones, 84% of them singletons. As to this clone: The antigen is not known.

The CDR3 is 13 residues long. Germline CDR1 SGHTA, CDR2 FQGNSA. Trimming pared 3 bases from V and 5 bases from J, leaving 10 bases between. The chain recombines TRBV7-2 with TRBJ1-1; perhaps TRBD1 as D (5 bases). This clonotype originated in a human donor who was the organ donor for an intestinal transplant. The specimen comprised unstimulated CD4+ T cells sorted from spleen or lymph node cells, sampled before transplant. CDR3: CASSFDGGTEAFF. The CDR3 nucleotides read TGTGCCAGCAGCTTTGACGGGGGGACTGAAGCTTTCTTT.